Shown below are 18 T cell receptor beta chains from a single sample sequenced in a study of blood T cell repertoires in COVID-19. Repertoires were generated with immunoSEQ multiplex PCR, while TCRdb's copy carries only in-frame clones and drops some. The data show roughly 290,000 clones, more than 75% seen once. Sequenced input: peripheral blood. These receptors all come from a woman in her forties or fifties who had recovered from COVID-19.

This clone was counted a few times. The gene calls are TRBV28 and TRBJ2-1, with 9 bases that match TRBD2. CDR1 is MDHEN, CDR2 SYDVKM, per germline. This CDR3 is 13 amino acids long. Trimming at V came to 8 bases and at J to 5 bases, leaving 4 bases not matched to a gene. CDR3 residues: CASQGTSNNEQFF. The DNA of the CDR3 is TGTGCCAGCCAAGGGACTAGCAACAATGAGCAGTTCTTC.

This sequence joins TRBV19 and TRBJ1-5, with TRBD1 matching over 7 bases. The germline V gene has CDR1 LNHDA and CDR2 SQIVND (reference sequence). CDR3 length equals 13 residues. With 6 bases clipped from V and 5 bases from J, the junction kept 4 bases outside the gene matches. CDR3 DNA sequence: TGTGCCAGTAGGACAGGGTACGATCAGCCCCAGCATTTT. Translation: CASRTGYDQPQHF. The full variable domain, with the rest looked up from reference TRBV19 and TRBJ1-5, is DGGITQSPKYLFRKEGQNVTLSCEQNLNHDAMYWYRQDPGQGLRLIYYSQIVNDFQKGDIAEGYSVSREKKESFPLTVTSAQKNPTAFYLCASRTGYDQPQHFGDGTRLSIL.

The chain employs TRBV5-5 and TRBJ2-2, with 7 nucleotides matching TRBD2. J lost 4 bases, V lost 2 bases, and 8 bases had no gene match. Germline V gene sequence: CDR1 SGHKS, CDR2 YYEKEE (reference sequence). The CDR3 covers 16 residues. CDR3 in amino acids: CASSFRWGGSTGELFF. For the CDR3, the DNA is TGTGCCAGCAGCTTTCGCTGGGGAGGGAGCACCGGGGAGCTGTTTTTT.

The gene calls are TRBV9 and TRBJ1-1; D not resolved. V was cut by 0 bases and J by 4 bases, with 10 bases left in between. The CDR3 length is 14 residues. CDR1 and CDR2 (germline): SGDLS, YYNGEE. In DNA, the CDR3 is TGTGCCAGCAGCGTAGGCGAGGGTATCACTGAAGCTTTCTTT. Amino acids: CASSVGEGITEAFF.

The chain is built from TRBV6-2 or TRBV6-3 and TRBJ1-6; unclear D gene. Germline CDR1 reads MNHEY; CDR2 reads SVGEGT. The CDR3 loop spans 16 amino acids. V gave up 5 bases and J gave up 7 bases, with 18 bases separating them. The CDR3, as DNA: TGTGCCAGCAGTCCGAATTCATACACCTTGAATTCACCCCTCCACTTT. Its protein product is CASSPNSYTLNSPLHF.

V and J are TRBV19 and TRBJ2-3, with a weak D call TRBD1 (5 bases). Trimming removed 0 bases from V and 1 base from J, with 20 bases in between. The CDR3 is made up of 19 amino acids. The germline gives CDR1 LNHDA, CDR2 SQIVND (reference sequence). The CDR3 DNA sequence: TGTGCCAGTAGTATAGATGGGGCCCTATTCCCGACCGGCACAGATACGCAGTATTTT. Encoded protein: CASSIDGALFPTGTDTQYF.

The rearrangement uses TRBV30 and TRBJ1-2; D is perhaps TRBD1 (5 bases). CDR1 and CDR2 from the germline V gene are GTSNPN and SVGIG (reference sequence). The V end was cut by 6 bases, the J end by 5 bases, with 25 bases between. The CDR3 sequence is 16 residues long. The CDR3 protein is CACPPEGSPGDYGYTF. As DNA, the CDR3 is TGTGCCTGTCCCCCGGAGGGATCTCCGGGGGATTATGGCTACACCTTC.

The genes are TRBV6-2 or TRBV6-3 and TRBJ2-1, with 10 bases that match TRBD2. The CDR3 spans 15 residues. Germline loops: CDR1 MNHEY, CDR2 SVGEGT. J lost 7 bases, V lost 4 bases, and 7 bases had no gene match. CDR3 nucleotides: TGTGCCAGCAGTTGGACTAGCGGACGAGCTAATGAGCAGTTCTTC. It codes for CASSWTSGRANEQFF.

This CDR3 reads CAPEGLRPRINQPQHF. As DNA, the CDR3 is TGTGCCCCTGAAGGCCTCAGGCCTCGCATCAATCAGCCCCAGCATTTT. This chain connects TRBV15 to TRBJ1-5, with D hard to call. The length of the CDR3 is 16 residues. From germline, CDR1 is LNHNV and CDR2 YYDKDF (reference sequence). V shed 11 bases and J shed 3 bases, with 23 bases lying between them.

There are a few counts of this clone. The chain is built from TRBV19 and TRBJ2-2; 7 bases fit TRBD1. CDR3 length equals 16 residues. Germline V gene lookup returns CDR1 LNHDA and CDR2 SQIVND (reference sequence). V gave up 4 bases and J gave up 1 base; unmatched junction bases: 6. The CDR3 sequence is CASSRGQDLNTGELFF. The CDR3 DNA reads TGTGCCAGTAGTAGAGGACAGGACCTGAACACCGGGGAGCTGTTTTTT.

This clone was picked up a small number of times. This chain links TRBV4-1 with TRBJ2-7, with D possibly TRBD1 on 6 matching bases. CDR3 length: 14 amino acids. Trimming stripped 4 bases from V and 4 bases from J, with 14 bases between. Germline V gene sequence: CDR1 MGHRA, CDR2 YSYEKL. The CDR3 DNA is TGCGCCAGCAGCCGCGAAGCCAGGGGATACGAGCAGTACTTC. This gives the protein CASSREARGYEQYF.

This chain connects TRBV5-1 to TRBJ1-3; 8 nucleotides align to TRBD1. Germline lookup yields CDR1 SGHRS and CDR2 YFSETQ. Germline trimming cut 4 bases from V and 2 bases from J; bases unmatched to any gene: 5. The CDR3 has 15 amino acids. CDR3 sequence: CASSTDRGTGNTIYF. CDR3 sequence (DNA): TGCGCCAGCAGCACCGACAGGGGAACTGGAAACACCATATATTTT.

V and J are TRBV28 and TRBJ1-1; 9 bases map to TRBD1. CDR1 and CDR2 from the germline V gene are MDHEN and SYDVKM. This CDR3 has 11 residues. J was trimmed by 12 bases and V by 8 bases; bases with no gene match: 7. This chain's CDR3 is CASGWTGETFF. In DNA form, the CDR3 reads TGTGCCAGCGGGTGGACAGGGGAAACTTTCTTT.

The chain recombines TRBV7-8 with TRBJ1-1, with 9 bases fitting TRBD1. The CDR3 has 16 residues. Germline CDR1 reads SGHVS; CDR2 reads FQNEAQ. V was clipped by 4 bases and J by 0 bases; unmatched bases: 6. Here the CDR3 DNA reads TGTGCCAGCAGCTCCGACAGGGGGTCCATGAACACTGAAGCTTTCTTT. Translation: CASSSDRGSMNTEAFF.

The chain uses TRBV3-1 (or the pseudogene TRBV3-2) and TRBJ2-1; the D is unclear. The CDR3 sequence is 14 residues long. V gave up 4 bases and J gave up 6 bases, with 13 bases separating them. CDR1 LGHDT and CDR2 YNNKEL come from the germline V gene (reference sequence). CDR3 sequence (DNA): TGTGCCAGCAGCCGTGAGCCCCGAGGCAATGAGCAGTTCTTC. Translation: CASSREPRGNEQFF.

The chain employs TRBV4-3 and TRBJ2-7; 7 positions agree with TRBD1. Germline CDR1 is LGHNA and CDR2 is YSLEER. This CDR3 region has 15 residues. V shed 1 base and J 2 bases; nucleotides not matched to a gene: 5. The CDR3 reads CASSQGPGQTYEQYF. DNA of the CDR3: TGCGCCAGCAGCCAAGGACCGGGACAGACCTACGAGCAGTACTTC.

This clone was counted a single time. The chain employs TRBV7-2 and TRBJ2-3; 7 bases map to TRBD1. The CDR3 sequence is 16 residues long. Unmatched junction bases numbered 10, after V lost 2 bases and J lost 5 bases. Germline CDR1 is SGHTA and CDR2 is FQGNSA. The CDR3 sequence: CASSLNVGGTGDTQYF. In DNA form, the CDR3 reads TGTGCCAGCAGCTTAAATGTAGGGGGCACTGGAGATACGCAGTATTTT.

The CDR3 protein is CASSYSPTGPGEQYF. The CDR3 DNA is TGTGCCAGCAGTTACTCCCCGACAGGTCCTGGCGAGCAGTACTTC. The chain uses TRBV6-2 or TRBV6-3 and TRBJ2-7; tentative D call: TRBD1 (6 bases). The CDR3 is made up of 15 amino acids. Trimming took off 0 bases at V and 6 bases at J, with 15 bases between the two ends. Germline CDR1 is MNHEY and CDR2 is SVGEGT.